The T cell receptor beta chain described here comes from a study of naive and memory T cell subsets. This clonotype was counted only a few times. What it recognizes is unknown. CMV status came from CD4+ IFNgamma after overnight CMV lysate stimulation. Cells stained for CD3, CD4, CD8, CD45RA and CD27 were sorted into four subsets. Both TRBC1 and TRBC2 were covered by a beta constant-region primer of two equimolar oligonucleotides. Nested alpha and beta constant-region primers with the SP2 primer drove four PCR rounds on ligated cDNA. In TCRdb, the UMI-ligation and nested PCR reads were re-called with MiXCR into one record per CDR3 protein. The table lists approximately 140,000 distinct CDR3 sequences, more than 15% of them singletons. CDR1 and CDR2 (germline): SGHAT, FQNNGV. This CDR3 region has 16 residues. V was cut by 4 bases and J by 7 bases, with 20 bases left in between. Study conclusions and caveats: A few larger clonotypes appeared in naive repertoires, especially CD8, possibly memory cells re-expressing CD45RA. A clonotype means one alpha or beta sequence, not an alpha/beta pair.

Sequenced sample: naive CD8+ T cells from blood. The chain links TRBV11-2 to TRBJ2-1; D may correspond to TRBD1 or TRBD2 (5 bases each). This TCR derives from a human donor in good health. The CDR3, as DNA: TGTGCCAGCAGCTCTTACCGGGACCCCGGAATAAATGAGCAGTTCTTC. It encodes CASSSYRDPGINEQFF.